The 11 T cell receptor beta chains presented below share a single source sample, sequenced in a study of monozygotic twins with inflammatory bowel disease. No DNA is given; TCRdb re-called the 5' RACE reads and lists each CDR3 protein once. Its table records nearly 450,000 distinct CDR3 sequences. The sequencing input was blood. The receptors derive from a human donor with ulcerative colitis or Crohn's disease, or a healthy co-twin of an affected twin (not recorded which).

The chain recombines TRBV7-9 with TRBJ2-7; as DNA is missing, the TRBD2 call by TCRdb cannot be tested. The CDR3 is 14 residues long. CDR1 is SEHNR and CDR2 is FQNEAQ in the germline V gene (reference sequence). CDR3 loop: CASSLGQLGYEQYF.

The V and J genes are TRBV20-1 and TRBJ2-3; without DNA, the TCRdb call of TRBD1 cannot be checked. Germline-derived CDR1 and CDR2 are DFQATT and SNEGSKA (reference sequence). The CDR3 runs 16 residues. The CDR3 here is CSARVGAGASQDTQYF.

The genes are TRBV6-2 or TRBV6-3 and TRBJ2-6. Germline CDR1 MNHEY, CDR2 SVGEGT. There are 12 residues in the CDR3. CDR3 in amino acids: CASREGANVLTF.

CDR3 region: CSFTHTGELFF. V usage is TRBV29-1 and J usage is TRBJ2-2. CDR1 and CDR2 (germline): SQVTM, ANQGSEA. The CDR3 runs 11 residues.

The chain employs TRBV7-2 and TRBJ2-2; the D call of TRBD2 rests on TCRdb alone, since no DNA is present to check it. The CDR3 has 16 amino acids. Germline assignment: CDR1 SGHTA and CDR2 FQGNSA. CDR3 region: CASSLEERGFGGELFF.

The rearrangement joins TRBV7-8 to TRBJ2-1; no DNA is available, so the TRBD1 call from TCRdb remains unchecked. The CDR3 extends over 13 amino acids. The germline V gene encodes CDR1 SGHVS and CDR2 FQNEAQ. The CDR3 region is CASSSTGGDEQFF.

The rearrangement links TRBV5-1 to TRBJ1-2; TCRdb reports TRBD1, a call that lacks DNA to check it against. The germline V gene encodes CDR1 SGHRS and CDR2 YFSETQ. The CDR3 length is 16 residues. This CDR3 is CASSLAPGQESYGYTF.

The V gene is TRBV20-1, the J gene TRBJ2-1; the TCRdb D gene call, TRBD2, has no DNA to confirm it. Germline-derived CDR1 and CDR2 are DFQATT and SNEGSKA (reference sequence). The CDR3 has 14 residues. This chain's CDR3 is CSAPTDFRVGEQFF.

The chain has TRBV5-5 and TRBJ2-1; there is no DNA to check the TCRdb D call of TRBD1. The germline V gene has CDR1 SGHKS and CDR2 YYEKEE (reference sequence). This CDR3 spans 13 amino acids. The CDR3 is CASSESGAGEQFF.

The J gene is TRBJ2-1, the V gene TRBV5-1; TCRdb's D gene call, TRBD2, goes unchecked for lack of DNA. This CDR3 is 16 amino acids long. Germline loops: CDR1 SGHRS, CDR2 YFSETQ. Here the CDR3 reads CASSRGIVGRYNEQFF.

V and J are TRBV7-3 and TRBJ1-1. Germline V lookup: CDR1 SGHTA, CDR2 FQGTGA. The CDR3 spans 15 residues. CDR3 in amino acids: CASSTGVPGTSEAFF.